Listed below are T cell receptor beta chains from one sample, sequenced in a study of cytomegalovirus exposure and HLA in healthy donors. Repertoires were generated with immunoSEQ multiplex PCR, while TCRdb's copy carries only in-frame clones and drops some. Among 150,000 to 250,000 clones listed, around 79% were seen once. The sequenced sample consisted of PBMCs. These receptors were obtained from a woman in her 30s in good health and CMV-seropositive. The CDR3 runs from the conserved cysteine through the conserved F or W.

v_gene	j_gene	len	CDR3aa
TRBV29-1	TRBJ2-7	13	CSVLASGADEQYF
TRBV4-3	TRBJ1-1	13	CASSQHRGAEAFF
TRBV27	TRBJ2-4	13	CASSPLAKNIQYF
TRBV5-8	TRBJ1-2	17	CASSPGTGRILNYGYTF
TRBV6-5	TRBJ2-5	16	CASSYSGLLQMETQYF
TRBV2	TRBJ1-5	14	CASRGGQFNQPQHF
TRBV6-1	TRBJ1-3	15	CASNPWDRGRNTIYF
TRBV7-9	TRBJ2-6	17	CASSQGQGSSGANVLTF
TRBV6-6	TRBJ2-7	15	CASSYSASGLYEQYF
TRBV7-8	TRBJ2-3	17	CASSSPGLAGVSDTQYF
TRBV5-1	TRBJ2-7	17	CASSLVARALSSYEQYF
TRBV5-1	TRBJ2-5	15	CASSATSGTIWTQYF
TRBV18	TRBJ1-4	13	CASSLTGGEKLFF
TRBV18	TRBJ1-4	15	CASSPPGGSDEKLFF
TRBV7-6	TRBJ2-1	14	CASTLAGADNEQFF
TRBV7-8	TRBJ1-6	16	CASSLARQLYNSPLHF
TRBV18	TRBJ2-1	18	CASSRPHFSGRAGNEQFF
TRBV7-9	TRBJ2-7	13	CASSTGGSYEQYF
TRBV10-3	TRBJ2-5	14	CAISEGQGEETQYF
TRBV30	TRBJ2-5	17	CAWSQFPGTGGAETQYF
TRBV6-5	TRBJ1-1	13	CASRRVLNTEAFF
TRBV15	TRBJ1-5	13	CATSTTGRQPQHF
TRBV18	TRBJ1-1	15	CASSPDSSLNTEAFF
TRBV5-6	TRBJ2-7	14	CASSLEGQSYEQYF
TRBV7-9	TRBJ1-2	15	CASTSSGHVNYGYTF
TRBV29-1	TRBJ2-2	14	CSVVGGANTGELFF
TRBV4-3	TRBJ2-1	16	CASSQDEQGSYNEQFF
TRBV30	TRBJ1-1	16	CAWERGTGGWNTEAFF
TRBV5-6	TRBJ1-2	12	CASSLGGNGYTF
TRBV5-1	TRBJ2-7	15	CASSLEFRGGIEQYF
TRBV18	TRBJ1-4	15	CASSPFDGKGEKLFF
TRBV9	TRBJ2-3	14	CASSVAGSTDTQYF